A selection of T cell receptor beta chains follows, all from one sample in a study of blood T cell repertoires in COVID-19. Clones were read by immunoSEQ multiplex PCR, and TCRdb kept only the in-frame ones, dropping some. The sample yields some 190,000 clones, 80% to 90% seen once. Material for sequencing was peripheral blood. These receptors originate from a man in his 60s with acute or convalescent COVID-19. CDR3s include the opening cysteine and the closing phenylalanine or tryptophan. The order of the fields is clone size, CDR3 length, V gene, CDR3 protein. Clone size, where shown, is once, few, many, or a class for clones that have expanded.

clone_size: NA
cdr3_length: 11
v_call: TRBV5-6
cdr3_aa: CASSSDLHYTF

clone_size: few
cdr3_length: 15
v_call: TRBV7-9
cdr3_aa: CASSLVLLAPIEQYF

clone_size: NA
cdr3_length: 13
v_call: TRBV14
cdr3_aa: CASSQGGGEKLFF

clone_size: NA
cdr3_length: 16
v_call: TRBV4-1
cdr3_aa: CASSQRPGQGAQPQHF

clone_size: NA
cdr3_length: 13
v_call: TRBV2
cdr3_aa: CASSGDRGYGYTF

clone_size: NA
cdr3_length: 16
v_call: TRBV3-1/TRBV3-2
cdr3_aa: CAGSQVGTGKSYGYTF

clone_size: NA
cdr3_length: 13
v_call: TRBV7-2
cdr3_aa: CASRRTFGPEAFF

clone_size: NA
cdr3_length: 14
v_call: TRBV9
cdr3_aa: CASSPLAGFMELFF

clone_size: NA
cdr3_length: 15
v_call: TRBV7-6
cdr3_aa: CASLPGLAGEGELFF

clone_size: NA
cdr3_length: 17
v_call: TRBV9
cdr3_aa: CASSVGRGGSSGNTIYF

clone_size: NA
cdr3_length: 13
v_call: TRBV28
cdr3_aa: CASGGGFIETQYF

clone_size: once
cdr3_length: 13
v_call: TRBV11-2
cdr3_aa: CASSLARYNEQFF

clone_size: NA
cdr3_length: 11
v_call: TRBV5-7
cdr3_aa: CARNKNYGYTF

clone_size: NA
cdr3_length: 15
v_call: TRBV6-5
cdr3_aa: CASSPSGASGSEAFF

clone_size: NA
cdr3_length: 13
v_call: TRBV7-9
cdr3_aa: CASSLAGTDGAFF

clone_size: NA
cdr3_length: 17
v_call: TRBV18
cdr3_aa: CASSPRLTGNGDTEAFF

clone_size: NA
cdr3_length: 15
v_call: TRBV6-1
cdr3_aa: CASSDRGSGSNEQFF

clone_size: NA
cdr3_length: 13
v_call: TRBV5-8
cdr3_aa: CASSRRGGYEQYF

clone_size: NA
cdr3_length: 15
v_call: TRBV7-2
cdr3_aa: CASSAAGLGNYGYTF

clone_size: NA
cdr3_length: 16
v_call: TRBV5-1
cdr3_aa: CASSLGTSGSIDTQYF

clone_size: NA
cdr3_length: 20
v_call: TRBV9
cdr3_aa: CASSPGGLAGPVRPYNEQFF

clone_size: NA
cdr3_length: 13
v_call: TRBV19
cdr3_aa: CASSTTGADTQYF

clone_size: NA
cdr3_length: 16
v_call: TRBV5-1
cdr3_aa: CASSPTRPRGTGELFF

clone_size: NA
cdr3_length: 13
v_call: TRBV18
cdr3_aa: CASSPDTSQPQHF

clone_size: NA
cdr3_length: 15
v_call: TRBV28
cdr3_aa: CASSGSGPKTYEQYF

clone_size: NA
cdr3_length: 14
v_call: TRBV18
cdr3_aa: CASSPRTASGELFF